The source of this T cell receptor (beta chain) is a study of blood T cells in healthy people across ages. A J-beta primer mix and a sample-barcoded 5' primer were used in a second PCR of roughly 6 to 12 cycles. TCRdb called the 5' RACE reads again in MiXCR, with one record for every CDR3 protein. The data contain some 1.5 million distinct CDR3 sequences, 40% to 45% of them singletons. The CDR3 is 16 residues long. V lost 5 bases and J lost 5, with 22 bases in between. Germline CDR1 reads MNHEY; CDR2 reads SMNVEV (reference sequence). The receptor was derived from a woman aged 18-29 years in good health. V and J are TRBV27 and TRBJ2-7, with D maybe TRBD2 (6 bases). The sequenced material came from blood. For the CDR3, the DNA is TGTGCCAGCAGTATCGTAGGAAACCTGGGAGGCAACGAGCAGTACTTC. Residues: CASSIVGNLGGNEQYF.